These 29 T cell receptor beta chains share one sample of origin, sequenced in a study of T cell changes during pregnancy in multiple sclerosis. Produced via immunoSEQ multiplex PCR; TCRdb's table is partial and in-frame only. Of 60,000 or so clones listed, about 92% are singletons. The sequenced sample was peripheral blood, obtained in the second trimester of pregnancy. All receptors derive from a female donor in good health, enrolled as a control in a pregnancy study.

Only one count was recorded for this clone. The chain is built from TRBV7-8 and TRBJ2-7; 7 bases are a match to TRBD2. The CDR3 runs 14 residues. V was clipped by 4 bases and J by 2 bases; unmatched bases: 5. Germline V gene sequence: CDR1 SGHVS, CDR2 FQNEAQ. DNA for the CDR3: TGTGCCAGCAGCTCCCTGGGGGGGACCTACGAGCAGTACTTC. It is translated as CASSSLGGTYEQYF.

The sample holds a few counts of this clone. The rearrangement uses TRBV2 and TRBJ2-2; 8 bases fit TRBD2. The V and J ends lost 6 bases and 0 bases, in that order; junction bases with no gene match: 3. Germline loops: CDR1 SNHLY, CDR2 FYNNEI. The CDR3 length is 15 residues. The CDR3 DNA reads as TGTGCCAGCAGACTGGGACTAGCGAACACCGGGGAGCTGTTTTTT. Residues: CASRLGLANTGELFF.

The V and J genes are TRBV10-1 and TRBJ2-1, with 11 bases fitting TRBD1. With V trimmed by 8 bases and J by 7 bases, 19 bases remained unmatched. Germline V CDR1 and CDR2: WNHNN, SYGVQD (reference sequence). The CDR3 totals 18 residues. The CDR3 spells CASQNGQGANLIGNEQFF. In DNA, the CDR3 is TGCGCCAGCCAAAACGGACAGGGGGCGAACCTCATCGGAAATGAGCAGTTCTTC.

The chain uses TRBV10-2 and TRBJ2-7; D may be TRBD1 (6 bases). Germline V CDR1 and CDR2: WSHSY, SAAADI. V lost 6 bases, J lost 10 bases, and 22 bases lay in between. CDR3 size: 14 residues. CDR3 protein: CASSLPGQGTSQYF. DNA of the CDR3: TGCGCCAGCAGCCTCCCCGGGCAGGGGACCAGTCAGTACTTC.

The chain joins TRBV7-9 to TRBJ2-7; 13 bases are a match to TRBD2. Trimming took 4 bases from V and 6 from J; bases not matched to a gene: 12. CDR1 and CDR2 from the germline V gene are SEHNR and FQNEAQ (reference sequence). CDR3 size: 17 residues. CDR3 protein: CASSSGLAGDILGEQYF. In nucleotides, the CDR3 is TGTGCCAGCAGCTCCGGACTAGCGGGAGATATCCTCGGCGAGCAGTACTTC.

CDR3 in amino acids: CASSWDSETGELFF. DNA of the CDR3: TGTGCCAGTAGTTGGGACTCGGAAACCGGGGAGCTGTTTTTT. The rearrangement uses TRBV19 and TRBJ2-2, with D tentatively TRBD2 (6 bases). The V gene's germline CDR1 is LNHDA and CDR2 SQIVND (reference sequence). The ends were cut back, 5 bases at V and 5 bases at J, with 12 bases in the middle. This CDR3 contains 14 residues.

The V and J genes are TRBV5-1 and TRBJ1-4, with a possible D match to TRBD1 (6 bases). Trimming shortened V by 3 bases and J by 6 bases, and 15 bases separated the two germline ends. CDR1 and CDR2 from the germline V gene are SGHRS and YFSETQ. The CDR3 sequence is 15 residues long. The CDR3 DNA reads as TGCGCCAGCAGCTGGGGGCCAGGGGTGGATGAAAAACTGTTTTTT. Translation gives CASSWGPGVDEKLFF.

The chain links TRBV28 to TRBJ2-7, with TRBD1 as a possible D gene (5 bases). Trimming cost V 7 bases and J 0 bases, with 13 bases left between them. This CDR3 spans 14 amino acids. CDR1 and CDR2 from the germline V gene are MDHEN and SYDVKM. CDR3 nucleotides: TGTGCCAGCAAGGACATTTTAGTCTCCTACGAGCAGTACTTC. It translates to CASKDILVSYEQYF. The entire variable domain, with the rest obtained from reference TRBV28 and TRBJ2-7, is as follows: DVKVTQSSRYLVKRTGEKVFLECVQDMDHENMFWYRQDPGLGLRLIYFSYDVKMKEKGDIPEGYSVSREKKERFSLILESASTNQTSMYLCASKDILVSYEQYFGPGTRLTVT.

This chain links TRBV11-1 with TRBJ2-6; TRBD2 aligns across 8 bases. Germline-derived CDR1 and CDR2 are SGHAT and FQDESV (reference sequence). Unmatched junction bases numbered 6, after V lost 5 bases and J lost 3 bases. CDR3 length equals 16 residues. In DNA form, the CDR3 reads TGTGCCAGCAGCCTGCGGGGGGCTGGTGGGGCCAACGTCCTGACTTTC. Protein sequence: CASSLRGAGGANVLTF.

The chain employs TRBV29-1 and TRBJ2-7; the match to TRBD1 covers 7 bases. The CDR3 extends over 15 amino acids. Germline CDR1 reads SQVTM; CDR2 reads ANQGSEA. J lost 0 bases, V lost 1 base, and 6 bases had no gene match. Here the CDR3 reads CSVEGWDSLSYEQYF. The DNA of the CDR3 is TGCAGCGTTGAAGGTTGGGACAGCCTCTCCTACGAGCAGTACTTC.

This clone has a handful of counts. In nucleotides, the CDR3 is TGTGCCAGTAGAGTGACGACAGAATACACTGAAGCTTTCTTT. It translates to CASRVTTEYTEAFF. The chain joins TRBV19 to TRBJ1-1; D is possibly TRBD1 (5 bases). Germline V CDR1 and CDR2: LNHDA, SQIVND (reference sequence). The CDR3 extends over 14 amino acids. Trimming pared 6 bases from V and 3 bases from J, leaving 14 bases between.

V usage is TRBV30 and J usage is TRBJ2-7; 11 nucleotides agree with TRBD1. The length of the CDR3 is 14 residues. The trim removed 1 base at V and 3 bases at J, leaving 2 bases unmatched. Germline V gives CDR1 GTSNPN, CDR2 SVGIG (reference sequence). The CDR3 spells CAWSGDRGVYEQYF. The CDR3 DNA follows: TGTGCCTGGAGTGGGGACAGGGGGGTCTACGAGCAGTACTTC.

The chain links TRBV19 to TRBJ1-5; TRBD1 matches 10 bases. V shed 9 bases and J 6 bases; nucleotides not matched to a gene: 8. Per the germline V gene, CDR1 is LNHDA and CDR2 is SQIVND (reference sequence). The CDR3 sequence is 14 residues long. The CDR3 coding sequence is TGTGCCAGCCGGATGACAGGGGGCTCTCAGCCCCAGCATTTT. The encoded protein is CASRMTGGSQPQHF.

The chain couples TRBV7-6 to TRBJ2-3, with 13 bases lining up with TRBD2. The CDR3 spans 19 residues. Trimming at V came to 1 base and at J to 2 bases, leaving 9 bases not matched to a gene. Germline V gene sequence: CDR1 SGHVS, CDR2 FNYEAQ. In DNA form, the CDR3 reads TGTGCCAGCAGCTTAGAAACTCCCGGGACTAGCGGGGACACAGATACGCAGTATTTT. Its translation: CASSLETPGTSGDTDTQYF.

There are a few counts of this clone. This chain links TRBV15 with TRBJ1-5; 7 bases are a match to TRBD1. CDR1 LNHNV and CDR2 YYDKDF come from the germline V gene (reference sequence). Unmatched junction bases numbered 12, after V lost 1 base and J lost 0 bases. This CDR3 has 19 residues. The CDR3 DNA reads as TGTGCCACCAGCAGAGGCGGGGACAGCTCAGCTTATAGCAATCAGCCCCAGCATTTT. This sequence encodes CATSRGGDSSAYSNQPQHF. Complete variable domain (other parts from reference TRBV15 and TRBJ1-5): DAMVIQNPRYQVTQFGKPVTLSCSQTLNHNVMYWYQQKSSQAPKLLFHYYDKDFNNEADTPDNFQSRRPNTSFCFLDIRSPGLGDTAMYLCATSRGGDSSAYSNQPQHFGDGTRLSIL.

The chain carries TRBV5-5 and TRBJ2-5; possibly TRBD2 for D (7 bases). CDR1 is SGHKS, CDR2 YYEKEE, per germline (reference sequence). The CDR3 totals 16 residues. V lost 5 bases and J lost 5, with 22 bases in between. In DNA, the CDR3 is TGTGCCAGCAGACTCGTAAGGGGGGGCCGGTGGGAGACCCAGTACTTC. This encodes CASRLVRGGRWETQYF.

The chain employs TRBV7-2 and TRBJ1-6, with 8 nucleotides matching TRBD1. The CDR3 runs 14 residues. V was clipped by 2 bases and J by 8 bases; unmatched bases: 2. From germline, CDR1 is SGHTA and CDR2 FQGNSA. The CDR3 DNA reads as TGTGCCAGCAGCTTACAGGGGGCTGATTCACCCCTCCACTTT. Residues: CASSLQGADSPLHF.

The gene calls are TRBV4-2 and TRBJ2-1; no definite D call. CDR1 LGHNA and CDR2 YNFKEQ come from the germline V gene. V lost 2 bases to trimming and J lost 4 bases, with 9 bases between them. The CDR3 totals 14 residues. Here the CDR3 reads CASSQSGLYNEQFF. CDR3 DNA sequence: TGTGCCAGCAGCCAAAGTGGCTTATACAATGAGCAGTTCTTC.

The V and J genes are TRBV7-6 and TRBJ1-1, with D unresolved. The CDR3 has 17 amino acids. The V end lost 0 bases, the J end lost 5 bases, and 19 bases lay between the germline ends. Germline-derived CDR1 and CDR2 are SGHVS and FNYEAQ. This CDR3 is CASSLASNRGYGTEAFF. Written as DNA, the CDR3 is TGTGCCAGCAGCTTAGCCTCAAACCGGGGTTATGGTACTGAAGCTTTCTTT.

The DNA of the CDR3 is TGTGCCAGCAGTTCGCGGTCCATTGAAGCTTTCTTT. Protein sequence: CASSSRSIEAFF. This chain connects TRBV28 to TRBJ1-1; D remains ambiguous. The CDR3 has 12 residues. Germline CDR1 reads MDHEN; CDR2 reads SYDVKM. V shed 4 bases and J shed 7 bases, with 10 bases lying between them.

This sequence joins TRBV7-3 and TRBJ1-4, with D perhaps matching TRBD1 (5 bases). V was shortened by 5 bases and J by 7 bases, with 17 bases between the two germline ends. The CDR3 length is 15 residues. Germline CDR1 reads SGHTA; CDR2 reads FQGTGA. CDR3 sequence reads: CASSQRVAGSEKLFF. The CDR3 DNA follows: TGTGCCAGCAGCCAAAGGGTGGCAGGGTCTGAAAAACTGTTTTTT.

The rearrangement uses TRBV7-8 and TRBJ2-3, with 11 bases matching TRBD1. The length of the CDR3 is 17 residues. The ends lost 1 base at V and 7 bases at J; junction bases unmatched: 10. Germline V gene sequence: CDR1 SGHVS, CDR2 FQNEAQ. CDR3 sequence: CASSLGTGTGGINTQYF. The CDR3, as DNA: TGTGCCAGCAGCTTAGGCACCGGGACAGGGGGGATAAATACGCAGTATTTT.

This chain joins TRBV19 and TRBJ1-3; perhaps TRBD1 as D (5 bases). The germline V gene encodes CDR1 LNHDA and CDR2 SQIVND (reference sequence). The CDR3 has 13 residues. V dropped 7 bases and J dropped 2 bases, with 9 bases sitting between them. Here the CDR3 reads CASTQGPGNTIYF. The CDR3, as DNA: TGTGCCAGTACCCAGGGCCCTGGAAACACCATATATTTT. Based on the CDR3 plus reference TRBV19 and TRBJ1-3, the full variable domain is DGGITQSPKYLFRKEGQNVTLSCEQNLNHDAMYWYRQDPGQGLRLIYYSQIVNDFQKGDIAEGYSVSREKKESFPLTVTSAQKNPTAFYLCASTQGPGNTIYFGEGSWLTVV.

CDR3: CASSSWDRGGYTF. The CDR3 nucleotides are TGTGCCAGCAGCTCATGGGACAGGGGTGGCTACACCTTC. The chain has TRBV7-9 and TRBJ1-2; TRBD1 matches 10 bases. This CDR3 contains 13 residues. V lost 4 bases, J lost 7 bases, and 3 bases stayed unmatched. Germline loops: CDR1 SEHNR, CDR2 FQNEAQ (reference sequence).

The chain links TRBV2 to TRBJ2-5; TRBD1 matches at 12 bases. The germline CDR1 and CDR2 sequences are SNHLY and FYNNEI. The CDR3 extends over 15 amino acids. The junction had 6 bases not matched to a gene; V was cut back by 5 bases and J by 5 bases. The CDR3 sequence: CASSLGQGAWETQYF. CDR3 in DNA: TGTGCCAGCAGTTTGGGACAGGGGGCGTGGGAGACCCAGTACTTC.

This chain connects TRBV19 to TRBJ2-1, with D hard to call. The CDR3 is 12 amino acids. Germline V gene lookup returns CDR1 LNHDA and CDR2 SQIVND (reference sequence). V lost 4 bases to trimming and J lost 7 bases, with 8 bases between them. The CDR3 protein is CASSRVENEQFF. CDR3 coding DNA: TGTGCCAGTAGTAGAGTAGAGAATGAGCAGTTCTTC.

CDR3 coding DNA: TGTGCCAGCAGTTCCACGCTCAAAATGGGACAGGGGTACGAGCAGTACTTC. As protein: CASSSTLKMGQGYEQYF. The J gene is TRBJ2-7, the V gene TRBV28; 10 bases match TRBD1. The CDR3 covers 17 residues. Trimming at V came to 4 bases and at J to 4 bases, leaving 13 bases not matched to a gene. Germline assignment: CDR1 MDHEN and CDR2 SYDVKM.

V and J are TRBV19 and TRBJ2-5; TRBD1 matches 9 bases. The germline V gene has CDR1 LNHDA and CDR2 SQIVND (reference sequence). There are 19 residues in the CDR3. Trimming at V came to 3 bases and at J to 1 base, leaving 15 bases not matched to a gene. DNA of the CDR3: TGTGCCAGTAGTATCGGACAGGGGAGATTCGGAAAGGTCCAAGAGACCCAGTACTTC. As protein: CASSIGQGRFGKVQETQYF. The variable domain in full, completed from reference TRBV19 and TRBJ2-5, reads DGGITQSPKYLFRKEGQNVTLSCEQNLNHDAMYWYRQDPGQGLRLIYYSQIVNDFQKGDIAEGYSVSREKKESFPLTVTSAQKNPTAFYLCASSIGQGRFGKVQETQYFGPGTRLLVL.

J is TRBJ2-2 and V is TRBV6-1; 8 bases are shared with TRBD2. V shed 6 bases and J 7 bases; nucleotides not matched to a gene: 7. Germline values: CDR1 MNHNS, CDR2 SASEGT. The CDR3 has 14 amino acids. The CDR3 spells CASSPVGGDGELFF. The CDR3 coding sequence is TGTGCCAGCAGCCCTGTCGGGGGGGACGGGGAGCTGTTTTTT.